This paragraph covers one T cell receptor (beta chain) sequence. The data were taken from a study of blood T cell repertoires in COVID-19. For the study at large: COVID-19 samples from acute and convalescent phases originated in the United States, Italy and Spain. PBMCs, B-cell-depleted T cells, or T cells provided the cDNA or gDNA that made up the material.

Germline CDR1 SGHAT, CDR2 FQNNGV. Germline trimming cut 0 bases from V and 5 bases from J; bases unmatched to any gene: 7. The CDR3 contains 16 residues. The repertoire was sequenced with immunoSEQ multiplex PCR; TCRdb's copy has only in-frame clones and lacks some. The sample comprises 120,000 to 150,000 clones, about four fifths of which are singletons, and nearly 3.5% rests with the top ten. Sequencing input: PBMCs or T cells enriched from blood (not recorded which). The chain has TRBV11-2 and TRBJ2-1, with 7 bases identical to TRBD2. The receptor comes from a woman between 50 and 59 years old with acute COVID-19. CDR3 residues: CASSLEPGGINNEQFF. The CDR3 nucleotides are TGTGCCAGCAGCTTAGAACCGGGAGGAATCAACAATGAGCAGTTCTTC.